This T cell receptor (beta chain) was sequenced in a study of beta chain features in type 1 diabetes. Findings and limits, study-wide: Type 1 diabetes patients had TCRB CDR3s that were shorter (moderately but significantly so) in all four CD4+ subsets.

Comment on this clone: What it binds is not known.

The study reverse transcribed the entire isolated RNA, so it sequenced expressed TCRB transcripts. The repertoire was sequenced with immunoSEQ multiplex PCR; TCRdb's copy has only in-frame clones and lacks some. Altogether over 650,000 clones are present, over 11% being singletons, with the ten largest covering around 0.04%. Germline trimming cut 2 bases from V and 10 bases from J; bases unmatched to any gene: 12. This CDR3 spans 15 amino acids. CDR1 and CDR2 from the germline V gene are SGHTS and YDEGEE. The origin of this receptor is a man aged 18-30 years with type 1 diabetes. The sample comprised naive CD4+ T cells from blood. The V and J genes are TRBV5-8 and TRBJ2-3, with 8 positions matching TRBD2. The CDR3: CASSLWREAFNPQYF. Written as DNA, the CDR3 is TGTGCCAGCAGCTTATGGCGGGAGGCCTTTAACCCGCAGTATTTT.